This T cell receptor (beta chain) is drawn from a study of graft-versus-host responses after intestinal transplantation. V lost 0 bases to trimming and J lost 8 bases; unmatched junction nucleotides: 2. This CDR3 spans 14 amino acids. The germline CDR1 and CDR2 sequences are ENHRY and SYGVKD. Assay used: immunoSEQ multiplex PCR; TCRdb lists only in-frame clones, some missing. The table shows fewer than 95,000 clones, with more than 85% occurring only once. On this clone: What it recognizes is unknown.

The rearrangement joins TRBV10-3 to TRBJ2-4, with 9 bases identical to TRBD1. The material was unstimulated CD8+ T cells sorted from spleen or lymph node cells, obtained before intestinal transplant. The sequence was collected from a human donor who received an intestinal transplant. The DNA of the CDR3 is TGTGCCATCAGTGAGTCGGGACAGGGAGACATTCAGTACTTC. Translating gives CAISESGQGDIQYF.